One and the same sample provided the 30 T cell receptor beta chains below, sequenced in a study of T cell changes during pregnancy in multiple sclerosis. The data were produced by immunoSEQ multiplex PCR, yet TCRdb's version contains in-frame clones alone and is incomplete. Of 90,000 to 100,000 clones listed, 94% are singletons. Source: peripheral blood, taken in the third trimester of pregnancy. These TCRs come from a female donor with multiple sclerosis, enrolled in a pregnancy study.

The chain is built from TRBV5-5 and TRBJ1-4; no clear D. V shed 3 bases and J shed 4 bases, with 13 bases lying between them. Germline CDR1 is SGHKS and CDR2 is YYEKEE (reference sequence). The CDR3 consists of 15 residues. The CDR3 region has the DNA TGTGCCAGCAGCTCGTCACAGCTGATTAATGAAAAACTGTTTTTT. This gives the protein CASSSSQLINEKLFF. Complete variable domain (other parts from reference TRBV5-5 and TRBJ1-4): DAGVTQSPTHLIKTRGQQVTLRCSPISGHKSVSWYQQVLGQGPQFIFQYYEKEERGRGNFPDRFSARQFPNYSSELNVNALLLGDSALYLCASSSSQLINEKLFFGSGTQLSVL.

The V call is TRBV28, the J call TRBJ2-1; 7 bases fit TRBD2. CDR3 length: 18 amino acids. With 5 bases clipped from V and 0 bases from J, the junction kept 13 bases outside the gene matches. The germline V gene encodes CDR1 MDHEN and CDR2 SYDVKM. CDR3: CASSPPGLGTSSYNEQFF. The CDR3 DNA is TGTGCCAGCAGTCCACCCGGACTAGGGACGAGCTCCTACAATGAGCAGTTCTTC.

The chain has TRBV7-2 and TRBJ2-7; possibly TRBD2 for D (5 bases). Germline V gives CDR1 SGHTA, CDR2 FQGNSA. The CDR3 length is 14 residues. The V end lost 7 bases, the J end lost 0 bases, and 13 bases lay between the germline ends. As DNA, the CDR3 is TGTGCCAGCAACCAGCTAGCTACCTCCTACGAGCAGTACTTC. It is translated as CASNQLATSYEQYF.

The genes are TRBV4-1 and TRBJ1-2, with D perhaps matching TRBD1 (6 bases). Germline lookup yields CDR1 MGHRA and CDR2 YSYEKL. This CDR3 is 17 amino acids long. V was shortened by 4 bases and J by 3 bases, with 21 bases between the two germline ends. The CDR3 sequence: CASSRLPLTGHDYGYTF. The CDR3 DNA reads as TGCGCCAGCAGCCGCCTCCCGCTCACAGGGCATGACTATGGCTACACCTTC.

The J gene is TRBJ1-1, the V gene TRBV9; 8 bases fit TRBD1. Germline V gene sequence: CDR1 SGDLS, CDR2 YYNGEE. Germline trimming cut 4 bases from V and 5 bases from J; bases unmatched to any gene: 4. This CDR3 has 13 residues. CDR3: CASSLHRGTEAFF. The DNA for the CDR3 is TGTGCCAGCAGCTTACACAGGGGGACTGAAGCTTTCTTT.

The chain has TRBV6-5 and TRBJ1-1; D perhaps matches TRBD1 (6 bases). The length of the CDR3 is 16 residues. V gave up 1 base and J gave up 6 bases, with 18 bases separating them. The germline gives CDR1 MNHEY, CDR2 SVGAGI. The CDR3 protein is CASSYLSGDQLPEAFF. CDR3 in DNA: TGTGCCAGCAGTTACTTGTCAGGGGATCAGTTGCCTGAAGCTTTCTTT.

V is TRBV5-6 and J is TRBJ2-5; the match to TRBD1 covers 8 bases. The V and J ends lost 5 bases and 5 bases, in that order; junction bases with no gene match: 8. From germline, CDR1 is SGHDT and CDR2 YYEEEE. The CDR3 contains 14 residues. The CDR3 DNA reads TGTGCCAGCAGGTGGCGTCAGGGGGCGGAGACCCAGTACTTC. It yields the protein CASRWRQGAETQYF. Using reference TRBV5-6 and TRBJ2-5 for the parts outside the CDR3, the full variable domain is DAGVTQSPTHLIKTRGQQVTLRCSPKSGHDTVSWYQQALGQGPQFIFQYYEEEERQRGNFPDRFSGHQFPNYSSELNVNALLLGDSALYLCASRWRQGAETQYFGPGTRLLVL.

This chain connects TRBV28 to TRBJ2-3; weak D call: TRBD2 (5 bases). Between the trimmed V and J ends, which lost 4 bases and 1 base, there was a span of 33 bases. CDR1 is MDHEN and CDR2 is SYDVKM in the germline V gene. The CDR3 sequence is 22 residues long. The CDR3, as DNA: TGTGCCAGCAGTTCGGACCCCACCCGGGGAGTCAAGTGGAAGGAGGGCACAGATACGCAGTATTTT. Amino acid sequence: CASSSDPTRGVKWKEGTDTQYF.

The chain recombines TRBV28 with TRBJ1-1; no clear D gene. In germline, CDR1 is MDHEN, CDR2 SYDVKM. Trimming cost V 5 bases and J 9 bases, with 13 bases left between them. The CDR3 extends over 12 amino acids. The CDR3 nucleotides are TGTGCCAGCAGTATACGGGTGGAGAAAGCTTTCTTT. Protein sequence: CASSIRVEKAFF. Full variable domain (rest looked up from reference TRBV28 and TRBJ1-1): DVKVTQSSRYLVKRTGEKVFLECVQDMDHENMFWYRQDPGLGLRLIYFSYDVKMKEKGDIPEGYSVSREKKERFSLILESASTNQTSMYLCASSIRVEKAFFGQGTRLTVV.

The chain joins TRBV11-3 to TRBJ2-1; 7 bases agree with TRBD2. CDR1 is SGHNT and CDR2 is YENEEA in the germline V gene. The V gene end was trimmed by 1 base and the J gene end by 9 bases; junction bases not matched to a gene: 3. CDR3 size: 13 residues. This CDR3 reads CASSLAGGGEQFF. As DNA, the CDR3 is TGTGCCAGCAGCTTAGCTGGCGGGGGTGAGCAGTTCTTC.

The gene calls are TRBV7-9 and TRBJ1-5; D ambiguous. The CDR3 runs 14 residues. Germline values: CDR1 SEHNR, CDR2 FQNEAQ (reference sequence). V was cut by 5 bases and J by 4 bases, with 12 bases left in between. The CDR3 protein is CASSQSVLNQPQHF. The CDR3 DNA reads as TGTGCCAGCAGCCAGAGCGTCCTAAATCAGCCCCAGCATTTT.

CDR3 protein: CASSVESGGELFF. CDR3 nucleotides: TGTGCCAGCAGCGTAGAGTCGGGTGGGGAGCTGTTTTTT. This chain connects TRBV9 to TRBJ2-2; the D is unclear. CDR1 is SGDLS, CDR2 YYNGEE, per germline. V lost 0 bases and J 8 bases, leaving 8 bases between the germline ends. The CDR3 loop spans 13 amino acids.

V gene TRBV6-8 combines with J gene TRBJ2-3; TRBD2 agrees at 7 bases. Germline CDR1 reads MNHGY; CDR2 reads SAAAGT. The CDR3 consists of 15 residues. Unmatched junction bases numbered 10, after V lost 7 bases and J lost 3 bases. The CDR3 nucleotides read TGTGCCAGCAACCGAGACCCCGGGGGGACAGATACGCAGTATTTT. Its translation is CASNRDPGGTDTQYF.

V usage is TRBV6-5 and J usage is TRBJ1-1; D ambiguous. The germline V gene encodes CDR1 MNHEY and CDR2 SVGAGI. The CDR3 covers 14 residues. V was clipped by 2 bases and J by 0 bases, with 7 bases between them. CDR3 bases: TGTGCCAGCAGTTACGAGTTTTTGAACACTGAAGCTTTCTTT. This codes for CASSYEFLNTEAFF.

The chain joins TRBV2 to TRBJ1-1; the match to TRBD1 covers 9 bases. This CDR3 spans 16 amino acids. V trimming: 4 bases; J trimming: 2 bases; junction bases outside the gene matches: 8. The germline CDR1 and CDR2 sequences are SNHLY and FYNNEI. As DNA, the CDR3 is TGTGCCAGCAGTGGACAGGGGGGAGACTTAAACACTGAAGCTTTCTTT. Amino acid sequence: CASSGQGGDLNTEAFF.

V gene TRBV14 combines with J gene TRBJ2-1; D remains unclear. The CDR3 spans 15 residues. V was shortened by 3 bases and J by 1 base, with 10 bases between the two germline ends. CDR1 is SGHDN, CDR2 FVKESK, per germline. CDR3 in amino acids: CASSHLDLSYNEQFF. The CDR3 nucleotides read TGTGCCAGCAGCCACCTAGATCTTTCCTACAATGAGCAGTTCTTC.

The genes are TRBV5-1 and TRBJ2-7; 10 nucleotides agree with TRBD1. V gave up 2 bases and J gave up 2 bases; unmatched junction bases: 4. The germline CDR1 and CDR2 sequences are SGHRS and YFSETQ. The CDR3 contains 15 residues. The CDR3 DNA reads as TGCGCCAGCAGCTTAACCGGGACAGGGGCCTACGAGCAGTACTTC. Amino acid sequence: CASSLTGTGAYEQYF.

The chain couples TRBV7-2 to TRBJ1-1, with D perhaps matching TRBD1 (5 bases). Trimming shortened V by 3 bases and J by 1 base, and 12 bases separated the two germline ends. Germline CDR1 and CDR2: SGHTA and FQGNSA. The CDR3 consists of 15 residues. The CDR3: CASSFSGGRNTEAFF. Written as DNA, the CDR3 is TGTGCCAGCAGCTTCTCGGGGGGTCGGAACACTGAAGCTTTCTTT. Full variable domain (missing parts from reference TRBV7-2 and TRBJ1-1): GAGVSQSPSNKVTEKGKDVELRCDPISGHTALYWYRQSLGQGLEFLIYFQGNSAPDKSGLPSDRFSAERTGGSVSTLTIQRTQQEDSAVYLCASSFSGGRNTEAFFGQGTRLTVV.

Here the CDR3 DNA reads TGCGCCAGCAGCCAGAACAGTAACACTGAAGCTTTCTTT. Its translation: CASSQNSNTEAFF. This chain links TRBV4-1 with TRBJ1-1; D ambiguous. V lost 3 bases, J lost 2 bases, and 7 bases lay in between. This CDR3 contains 13 residues. CDR1 is MGHRA and CDR2 is YSYEKL in the germline V gene.

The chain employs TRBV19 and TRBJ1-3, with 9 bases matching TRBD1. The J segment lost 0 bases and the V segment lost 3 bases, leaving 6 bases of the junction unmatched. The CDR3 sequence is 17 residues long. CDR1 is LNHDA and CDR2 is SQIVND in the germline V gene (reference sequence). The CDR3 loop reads CASSMNRGRSSGNTIYF. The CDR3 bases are TGTGCCAGTAGTATGAACAGGGGGCGAAGCTCTGGAAACACCATATATTTT.

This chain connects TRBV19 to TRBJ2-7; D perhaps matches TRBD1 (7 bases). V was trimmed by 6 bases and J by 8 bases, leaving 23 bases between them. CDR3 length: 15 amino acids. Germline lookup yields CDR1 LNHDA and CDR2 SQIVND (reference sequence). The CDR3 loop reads CASSLRGRGAVKQYF. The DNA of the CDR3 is TGTGCCAGTAGCCTCAGGGGCAGGGGGGCCGTGAAGCAGTACTTC.

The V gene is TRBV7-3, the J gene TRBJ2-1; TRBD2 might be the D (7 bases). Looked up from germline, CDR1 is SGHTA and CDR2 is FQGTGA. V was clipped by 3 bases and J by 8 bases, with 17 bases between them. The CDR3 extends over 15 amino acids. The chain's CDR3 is CASSLEGRGGDEQFF. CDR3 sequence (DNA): TGTGCCAGCAGCTTGGAGGGCAGGGGAGGGGATGAGCAGTTCTTC. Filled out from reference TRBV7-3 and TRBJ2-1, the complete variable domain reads GAGVSQTPSNKVTEKGKYVELRCDPISGHTALYWYRQSLGQGPEFLIYFQGTGAADDSGLPNDRFFAVRPEGSVSTLKIQRTERGDSAVYLCASSLEGRGGDEQFFGPGTRLTVL.

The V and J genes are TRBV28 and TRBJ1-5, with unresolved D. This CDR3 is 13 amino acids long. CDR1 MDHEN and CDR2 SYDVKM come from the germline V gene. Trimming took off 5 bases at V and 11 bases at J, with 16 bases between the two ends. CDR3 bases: TGTGCCAGCAGTGCTACACGGGTTCTGTCCCAGCATTTT. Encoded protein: CASSATRVLSQHF. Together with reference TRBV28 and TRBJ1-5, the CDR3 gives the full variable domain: DVKVTQSSRYLVKRTGEKVFLECVQDMDHENMFWYRQDPGLGLRLIYFSYDVKMKEKGDIPEGYSVSREKKERFSLILESASTNQTSMYLCASSATRVLSQHFGDGTRLSIL.

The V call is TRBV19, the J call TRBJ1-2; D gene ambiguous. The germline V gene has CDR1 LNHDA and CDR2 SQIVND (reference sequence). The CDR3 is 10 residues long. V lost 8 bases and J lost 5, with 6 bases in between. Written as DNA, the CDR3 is TGTGCCAGTCAGACTTATGGCTACACCTTC. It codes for CASQTYGYTF.

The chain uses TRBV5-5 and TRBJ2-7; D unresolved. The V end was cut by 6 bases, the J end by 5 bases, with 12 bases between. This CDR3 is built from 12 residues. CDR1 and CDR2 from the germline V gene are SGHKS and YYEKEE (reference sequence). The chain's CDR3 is CASTREMDEQYF. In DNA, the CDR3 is TGTGCCAGCACCCGCGAGATGGACGAGCAGTACTTC.

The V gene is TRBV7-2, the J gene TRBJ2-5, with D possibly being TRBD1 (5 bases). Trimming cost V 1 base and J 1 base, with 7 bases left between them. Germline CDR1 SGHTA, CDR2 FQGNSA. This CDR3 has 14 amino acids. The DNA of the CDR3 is TGTGCCAGCAGCTTAGGGGGCAGCCAAGAGACCCAGTACTTC. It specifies CASSLGGSQETQYF.

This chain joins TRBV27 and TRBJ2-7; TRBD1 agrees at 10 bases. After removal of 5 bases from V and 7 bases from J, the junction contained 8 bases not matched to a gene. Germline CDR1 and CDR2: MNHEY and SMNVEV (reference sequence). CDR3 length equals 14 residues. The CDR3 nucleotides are TGTGCCAGCAGTGCAGGACAGGGGGTGAGTGAGCAGTACTTC. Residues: CASSAGQGVSEQYF.

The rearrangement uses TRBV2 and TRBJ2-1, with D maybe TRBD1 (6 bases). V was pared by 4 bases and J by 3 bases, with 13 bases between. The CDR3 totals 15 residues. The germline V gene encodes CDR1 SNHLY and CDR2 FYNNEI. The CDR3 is CASSAGRQVYNEQFF. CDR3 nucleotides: TGTGCCAGCAGTGCCGGCAGACAGGTCTACAATGAGCAGTTCTTC.

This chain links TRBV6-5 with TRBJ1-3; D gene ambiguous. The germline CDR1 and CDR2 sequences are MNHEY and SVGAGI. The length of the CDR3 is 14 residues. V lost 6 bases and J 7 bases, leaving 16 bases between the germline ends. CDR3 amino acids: CASSTTQRMNTIYF. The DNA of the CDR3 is TGTGCCAGCAGCACGACACAAAGGATGAACACCATATATTTT.

The CDR3 sequence: CASSKDRVLGEQFF. CDR3 DNA sequence: TGTGCCAGCAGCAAGGACAGGGTGCTCGGGGAGCAGTTCTTC. The rearrangement uses TRBV7-8 and TRBJ2-1; 8 positions match TRBD1. The CDR3 loop spans 14 amino acids. The V gene end was trimmed by 5 bases and the J gene end by 10 bases; junction bases not matched to a gene: 10. Germline CDR1 reads SGHVS; CDR2 reads FQNEAQ.